These T cell receptor beta chains were read from a single sample in a study of blood T cells in healthy people across ages. TCRdb analysed the 5' RACE reads with MiXCR anew, one entry per CDR3 protein. This table has around 1.7 million distinct CDR3 sequences, 28% appearing once. The source material was blood. Source of these receptors: a woman aged 25 to 39 in good health. Both conserved end residues are part of each CDR3. Each record gives: D gene, J gene, clone size, V gene, CDR3 protein, CDR3 DNA. D genes are given only for firm matches. Clone size is not always given. Where it is, it says once, few, many or a class for expanded clones.

NA | TRBJ2-4 | few | TRBV12-3/TRBV12-4 | CAGSLKSPAVGENIRYF | TGTGCCGGCAGTTTAAAATCTCCAGCGGTGGGGGAAAACATTCGGTACTTC
NA | TRBJ2-2 | NA | TRBV20-1 | CSARGQVDTGELFF | TGCAGTGCTAGAGGACAGGTGGACACCGGGGAGCTGTTTTTT
NA | TRBJ1-4 | NA | TRBV7-9 | CASSPPGMEGGKLFF | TGTGCCAGCAGCCCCCCCGGGATGGAGGGCGGAAAACTGTTTTTT
TRBD1 | TRBJ1-2 | NA | TRBV29-1 | CSARVGTGGRGYTF | TGCAGCGCCCGAGTTGGGACAGGGGGCCGTGGCTACACCTTC
TRBD1 | TRBJ2-5 | NA | TRBV7-9 | CASSVTGTAYQETQYF | TGTGCCAGCAGCGTGACCGGGACAGCTTACCAAGAGACCCAGTACTTC
TRBD2 | TRBJ2-3 | NA | TRBV7-2 | CASRVWASGGPSTDTQYF | TGTGCCAGCAGGGTCTGGGCTAGCGGGGGACCTAGCACAGATACGCAGTATTTT
NA | TRBJ2-3 | NA | TRBV19 | CASSIWTAPFTDTQYF | TGTGCCAGTAGTATTTGGACAGCCCCTTTCACAGATACGCAGTATTTT
NA | TRBJ1-1 | few | TRBV5-1 | CASSFGQRTNTEAFF | TGCGCCAGCAGCTTCGGACAGAGAACGAACACTGAAGCTTTCTTT
NA | TRBJ1-1 | NA | TRBV29-1 | CSVNRVGVTEAFF | TGCAGCGTTAACAGGGTGGGTGTCACTGAAGCTTTCTTT
NA | TRBJ2-5 | NA | TRBV5-5 | CASSFEARRETQYF | TGTGCCAGCAGCTTCGAAGCTAGGCGGGAGACCCAGTACTTC
NA | TRBJ2-7 | few | TRBV12-3/TRBV12-4 | CARSQDSGGQYF | TGTGCCCGCAGCCAGGACAGCGGCGGACAGTACTTC
NA | TRBJ2-7 | many | TRBV12-3/TRBV12-4 | CASSPAASNYEQYF | TGTGCCAGCAGCCCAGCGGCTTCAAACTACGAGCAGTACTTC
NA | TRBJ2-1 | few | TRBV4-3 | CASSQERETYNEQFF | TGCGCCAGCAGCCAAGAGCGGGAAACCTACAATGAGCAGTTCTTC
NA | TRBJ2-6 | NA | TRBV7-9 | CASSSLRTSGANVLTF | TGTGCCAGCAGCTCGCTCAGGACCTCTGGGGCCAACGTCCTGACTTTC
NA | TRBJ2-3 | few | TRBV19 | CASSIVRGADTQYF | TGTGCCAGTAGTATTGTGAGGGGGGCAGATACGCAGTATTTT
NA | TRBJ1-5 | NA | TRBV6-1 | CASSELKPQHF | TGTGCCAGCAGTGAACTTAAGCCCCAGCATTTT